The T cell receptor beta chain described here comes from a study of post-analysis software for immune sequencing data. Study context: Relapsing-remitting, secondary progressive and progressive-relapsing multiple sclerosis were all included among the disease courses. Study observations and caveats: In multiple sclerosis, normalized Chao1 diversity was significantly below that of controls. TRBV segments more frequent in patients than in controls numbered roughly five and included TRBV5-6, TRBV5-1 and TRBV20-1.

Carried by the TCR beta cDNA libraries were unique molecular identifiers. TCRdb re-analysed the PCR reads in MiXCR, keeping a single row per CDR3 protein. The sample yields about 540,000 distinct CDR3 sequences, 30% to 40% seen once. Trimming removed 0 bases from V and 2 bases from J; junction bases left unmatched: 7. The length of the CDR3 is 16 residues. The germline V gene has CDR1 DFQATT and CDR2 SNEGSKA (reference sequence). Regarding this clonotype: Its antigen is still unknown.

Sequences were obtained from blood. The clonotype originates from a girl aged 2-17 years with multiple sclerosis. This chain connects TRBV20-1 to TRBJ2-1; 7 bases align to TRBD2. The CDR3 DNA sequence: TGCAGTGCTAGAGATCGGTCTAGCGGTCCCTACAATGAGCAGTTCTTC. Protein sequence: CSARDRSSGPYNEQFF.